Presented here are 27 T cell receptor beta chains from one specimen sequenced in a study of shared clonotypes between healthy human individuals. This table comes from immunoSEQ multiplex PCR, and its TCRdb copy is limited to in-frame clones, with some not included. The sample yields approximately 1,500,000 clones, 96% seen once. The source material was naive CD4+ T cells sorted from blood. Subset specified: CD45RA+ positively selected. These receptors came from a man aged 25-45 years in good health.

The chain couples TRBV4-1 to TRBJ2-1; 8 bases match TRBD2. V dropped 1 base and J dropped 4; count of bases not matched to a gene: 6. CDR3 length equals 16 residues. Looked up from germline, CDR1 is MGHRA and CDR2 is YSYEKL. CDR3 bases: TGCGCCAGCAGCCAAGGATTGACTAGCGCATACAATGAGCAGTTCTTC. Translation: CASSQGLTSAYNEQFF.

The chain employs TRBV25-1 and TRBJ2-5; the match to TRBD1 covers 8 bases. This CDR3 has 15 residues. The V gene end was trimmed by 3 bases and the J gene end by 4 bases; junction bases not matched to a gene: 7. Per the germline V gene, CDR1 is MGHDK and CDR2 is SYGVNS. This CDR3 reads CASSDPQGVRETQYF. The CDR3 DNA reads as TGTGCCAGCAGTGATCCACAGGGGGTGCGAGAGACCCAGTACTTC.

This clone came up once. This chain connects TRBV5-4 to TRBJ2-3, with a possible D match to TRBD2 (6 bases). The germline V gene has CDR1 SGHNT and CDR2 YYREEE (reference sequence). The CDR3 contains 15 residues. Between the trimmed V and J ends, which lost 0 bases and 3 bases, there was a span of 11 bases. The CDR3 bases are TGTGCCAGCAGCTTGGAACTAGCTCGGACAGATACGCAGTATTTT. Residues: CASSLELARTDTQYF.

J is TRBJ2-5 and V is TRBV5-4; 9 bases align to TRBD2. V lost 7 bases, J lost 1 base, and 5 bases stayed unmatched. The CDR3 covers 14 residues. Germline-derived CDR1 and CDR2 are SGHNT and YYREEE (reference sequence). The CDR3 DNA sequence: TGTGCCAGCGGGACTAGCAGGCGCCAAGAGACCCAGTACTTC. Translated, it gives CASGTSRRQETQYF.

For the CDR3, the DNA is TGTGCCACCCTAGAGCTAGCGGGAGCTTACGAGCAGTACTTC. This gives the protein CATLELAGAYEQYF. This sequence joins TRBV6-1 and TRBJ2-7, with 10 bases matching TRBD2. The CDR3 extends over 14 amino acids. The V segment lost 10 bases and the J segment 4 bases; nucleotides outside the gene matches: 10. Germline V gene lookup returns CDR1 MNHNS and CDR2 SASEGT.

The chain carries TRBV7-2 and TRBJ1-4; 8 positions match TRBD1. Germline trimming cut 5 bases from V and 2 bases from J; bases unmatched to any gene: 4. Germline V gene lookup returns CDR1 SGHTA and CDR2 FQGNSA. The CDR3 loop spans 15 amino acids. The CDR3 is CASSPRTGTNEKLFF. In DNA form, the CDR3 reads TGTGCCAGCAGCCCCCGGACAGGGACTAATGAAAAACTGTTTTTT.

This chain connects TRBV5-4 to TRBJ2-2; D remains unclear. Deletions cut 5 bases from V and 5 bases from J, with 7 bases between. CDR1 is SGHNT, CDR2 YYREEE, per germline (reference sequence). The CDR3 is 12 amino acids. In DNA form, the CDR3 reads TGTGCCAGCAGAAGGTCGACCGGGGAGCTGTTTTTT. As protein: CASRRSTGELFF.

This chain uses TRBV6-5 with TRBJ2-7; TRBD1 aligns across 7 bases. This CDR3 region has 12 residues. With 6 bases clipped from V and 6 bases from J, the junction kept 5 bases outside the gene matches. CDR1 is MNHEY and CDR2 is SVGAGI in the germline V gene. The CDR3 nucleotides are TGTGCCAGCAGGCGAAGACAGGGCGAGCAGTACTTC. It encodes CASRRRQGEQYF.

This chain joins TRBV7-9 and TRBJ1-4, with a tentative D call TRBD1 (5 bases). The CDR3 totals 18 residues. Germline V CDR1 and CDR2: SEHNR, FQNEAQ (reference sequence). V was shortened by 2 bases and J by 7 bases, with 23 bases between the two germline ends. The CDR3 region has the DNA TGTGCCAGCAGCTTACTCAAGGCGGGGGTTGTTTCTTTTGAAAAACTGTTTTTT. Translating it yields CASSLLKAGVVSFEKLFF.

For the CDR3, the DNA is TGTGCCAGCAGTTTATGGGGGAGCGGGACCACAGATACGCAGTATTTT. Residues: CASSLWGSGTTDTQYF. V gene TRBV27 combines with J gene TRBJ2-3; 7 bases agree with TRBD2. Germline values: CDR1 MNHEY, CDR2 SMNVEV (reference sequence). The trim removed 1 base at V and 2 bases at J, leaving 6 bases unmatched. There are 16 residues in the CDR3.

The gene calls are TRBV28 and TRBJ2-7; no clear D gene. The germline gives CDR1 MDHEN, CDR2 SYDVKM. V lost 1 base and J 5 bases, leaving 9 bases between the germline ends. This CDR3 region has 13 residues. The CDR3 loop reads CASSLSGRNEQYF. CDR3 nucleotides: TGTGCCAGCAGTTTATCAGGCAGAAACGAGCAGTACTTC.

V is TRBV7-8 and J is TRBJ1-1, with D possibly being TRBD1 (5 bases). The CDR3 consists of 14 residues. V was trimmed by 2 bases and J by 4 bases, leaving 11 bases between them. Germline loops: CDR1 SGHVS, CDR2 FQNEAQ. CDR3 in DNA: TGTGCCAGCAGCTTATTGTTGGGGGGCACTGAAGCTTTCTTT. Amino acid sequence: CASSLLLGGTEAFF.

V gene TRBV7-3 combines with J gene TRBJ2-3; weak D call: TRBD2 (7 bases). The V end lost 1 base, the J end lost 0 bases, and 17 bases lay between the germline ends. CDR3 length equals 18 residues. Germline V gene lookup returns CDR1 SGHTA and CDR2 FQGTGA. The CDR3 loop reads CASSLSRGRELSTDTQYF. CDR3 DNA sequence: TGTGCCAGCAGCTTAAGTCGGGGGCGGGAGCTTAGCACAGATACGCAGTATTTT.

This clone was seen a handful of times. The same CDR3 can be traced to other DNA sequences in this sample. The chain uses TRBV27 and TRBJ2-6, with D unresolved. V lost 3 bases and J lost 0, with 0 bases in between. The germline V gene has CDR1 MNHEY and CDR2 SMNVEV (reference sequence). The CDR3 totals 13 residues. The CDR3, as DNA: TGTGCCAGCAGTTTCTCTGGGGCCAACGTCCTGACTTTC. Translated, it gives CASSFSGANVLTF.

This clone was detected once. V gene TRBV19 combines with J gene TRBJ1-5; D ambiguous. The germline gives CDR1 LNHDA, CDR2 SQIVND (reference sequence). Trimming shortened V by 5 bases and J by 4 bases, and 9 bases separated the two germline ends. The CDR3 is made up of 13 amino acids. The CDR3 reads CASSSPENQPQHF. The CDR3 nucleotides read TGTGCCAGTAGTTCGCCAGAGAATCAGCCCCAGCATTTT. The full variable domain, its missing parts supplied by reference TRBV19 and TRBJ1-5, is DGGITQSPKYLFRKEGQNVTLSCEQNLNHDAMYWYRQDPGQGLRLIYYSQIVNDFQKGDIAEGYSVSREKKESFPLTVTSAQKNPTAFYLCASSSPENQPQHFGDGTRLSIL.

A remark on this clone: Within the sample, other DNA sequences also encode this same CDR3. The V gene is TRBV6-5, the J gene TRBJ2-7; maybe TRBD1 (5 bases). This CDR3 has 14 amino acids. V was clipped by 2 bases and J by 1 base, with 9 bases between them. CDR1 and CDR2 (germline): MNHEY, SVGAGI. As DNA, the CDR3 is TGTGCCAGCAGTTACCGCGACAGTTCCTACGAGCAGTACTTC. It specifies CASSYRDSSYEQYF.

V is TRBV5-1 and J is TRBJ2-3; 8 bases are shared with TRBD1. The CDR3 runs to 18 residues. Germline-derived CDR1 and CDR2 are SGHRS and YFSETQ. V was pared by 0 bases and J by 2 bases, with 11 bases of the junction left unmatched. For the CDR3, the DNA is TGCGCCAGCAGCTTGGAGAACTACAGGGGGATGGTCACAGATACGCAGTATTTT. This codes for CASSLENYRGMVTDTQYF.

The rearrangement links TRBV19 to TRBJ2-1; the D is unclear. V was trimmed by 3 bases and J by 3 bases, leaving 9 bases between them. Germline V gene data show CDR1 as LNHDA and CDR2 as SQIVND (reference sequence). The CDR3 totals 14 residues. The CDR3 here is CASSIPRHYNEQFF. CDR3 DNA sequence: TGTGCCAGTAGTATCCCTAGACACTACAATGAGCAGTTCTTC. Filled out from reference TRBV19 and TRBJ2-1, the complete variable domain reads DGGITQSPKYLFRKEGQNVTLSCEQNLNHDAMYWYRQDPGQGLRLIYYSQIVNDFQKGDIAEGYSVSREKKESFPLTVTSAQKNPTAFYLCASSIPRHYNEQFFGPGTRLTVL.

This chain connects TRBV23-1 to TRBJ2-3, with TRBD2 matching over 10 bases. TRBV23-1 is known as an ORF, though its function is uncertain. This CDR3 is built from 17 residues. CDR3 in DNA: TGCGTAACAGGGGCAACGACTAGCGGGCAATACACAGATACGCAGTATTTT. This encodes CVTGATTSGQYTDTQYF.

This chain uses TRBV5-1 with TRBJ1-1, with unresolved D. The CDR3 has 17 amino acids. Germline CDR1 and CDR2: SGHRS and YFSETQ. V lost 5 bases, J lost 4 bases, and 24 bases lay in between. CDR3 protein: CASRGSRISGVSTEAFF. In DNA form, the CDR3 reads TGCGCCAGCAGAGGGAGCCGTATTTCGGGTGTTAGCACTGAAGCTTTCTTT.

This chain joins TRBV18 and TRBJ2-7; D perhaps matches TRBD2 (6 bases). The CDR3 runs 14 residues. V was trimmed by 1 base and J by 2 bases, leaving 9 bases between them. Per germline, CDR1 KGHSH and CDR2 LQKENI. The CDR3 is CASSPQPGAYEQYF. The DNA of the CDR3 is TGTGCCAGCTCACCACAACCGGGAGCCTACGAGCAGTACTTC.

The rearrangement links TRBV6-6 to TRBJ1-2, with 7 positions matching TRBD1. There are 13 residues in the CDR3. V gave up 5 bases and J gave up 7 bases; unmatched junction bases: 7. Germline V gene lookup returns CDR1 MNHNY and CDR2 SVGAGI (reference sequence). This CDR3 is CASSVDREGGYTF. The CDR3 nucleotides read TGTGCCAGCAGTGTCGACAGGGAGGGTGGCTACACCTTC.

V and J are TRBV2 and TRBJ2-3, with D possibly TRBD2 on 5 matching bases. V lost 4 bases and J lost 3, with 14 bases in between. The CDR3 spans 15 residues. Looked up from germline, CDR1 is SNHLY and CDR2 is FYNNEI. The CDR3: CASSGTVLETDTQYF. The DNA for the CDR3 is TGTGCCAGCAGTGGGACTGTCCTGGAGACAGATACGCAGTATTTT.

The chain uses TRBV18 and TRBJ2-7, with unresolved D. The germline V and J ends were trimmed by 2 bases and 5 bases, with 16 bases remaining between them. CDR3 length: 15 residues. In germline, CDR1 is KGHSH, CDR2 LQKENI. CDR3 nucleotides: TGTGCCAGCTCACCATATGGACCGTACCCGGACGAGCAGTACTTC. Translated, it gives CASSPYGPYPDEQYF.

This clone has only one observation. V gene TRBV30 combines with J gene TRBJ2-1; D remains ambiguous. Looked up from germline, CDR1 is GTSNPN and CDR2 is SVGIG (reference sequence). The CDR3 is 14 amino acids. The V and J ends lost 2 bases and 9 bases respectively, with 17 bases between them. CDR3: CAWSNRRLTGEQFF. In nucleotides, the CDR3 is TGTGCCTGGAGTAATCGACGCCTGACGGGTGAGCAGTTCTTC.

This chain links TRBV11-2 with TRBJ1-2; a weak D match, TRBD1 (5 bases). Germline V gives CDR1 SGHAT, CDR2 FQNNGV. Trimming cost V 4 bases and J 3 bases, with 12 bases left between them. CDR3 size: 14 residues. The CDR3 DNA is TGTGCCAGCAGCTCCCTCAGGGCGCACTATGGCTACACCTTC. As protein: CASSSLRAHYGYTF.

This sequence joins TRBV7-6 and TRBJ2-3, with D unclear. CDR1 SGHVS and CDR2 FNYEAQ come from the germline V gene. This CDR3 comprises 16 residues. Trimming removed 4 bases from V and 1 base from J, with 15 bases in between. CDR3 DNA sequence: TGTGCCAGCAGCTCCGCGCCCGACCAGGGCACAGATACGCAGTATTTT. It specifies CASSSAPDQGTDTQYF.